Listed here are 26 T cell receptor beta chains from one sample, sequenced in a study of blood T cell repertoires in COVID-19. Sequencing used immunoSEQ multiplex PCR; TCRdb keeps in-frame clones, though not all of them. The table shows 210,000 or so clones, with around 79% occurring only once. The material sequenced was peripheral blood. These receptors were collected from a man in his fifties who had recovered from COVID-19.

This chain links TRBV11-2 with TRBJ2-3; TRBD2 matches 9 bases. Germline V gives CDR1 SGHAT, CDR2 FQNNGV. The CDR3 has 14 amino acids. Unmatched junction bases numbered 7, after V lost 5 bases and J lost 7 bases. CDR3 protein: CASSVAGVTYTQYF. DNA of the CDR3: TGTGCCAGCAGCGTAGCGGGGGTCACTTATACGCAGTATTTT.

The CDR3 coding sequence is TGTGCCAGCAGTACACCTAGCGGGAAGGCCGGGGAGCTGTTTTTT. It is translated as CASSTPSGKAGELFF. J is TRBJ2-2 and V is TRBV27, with 9 bases lining up with TRBD2. The CDR3 runs 15 residues. With V trimmed by 5 bases and J by 6 bases, 7 bases remained unmatched. Germline assignment: CDR1 MNHEY and CDR2 SMNVEV (reference sequence).

The chain recombines TRBV19 with TRBJ1-6; a possible D gene is TRBD1 (6 bases). Deletions cut 5 bases from V and 6 bases from J, with 17 bases between. This CDR3 comprises 16 residues. The germline V gene encodes CDR1 LNHDA and CDR2 SQIVND (reference sequence). CDR3 nucleotides: TGTGCCAGTAGTTTCGGGAACCAGGGGCTTAATTCACCCCTCCACTTT. As protein: CASSFGNQGLNSPLHF.

The chain couples TRBV19 to TRBJ2-7, with TRBD1 matching 8 bases. CDR3 length equals 16 residues. Germline values: CDR1 LNHDA, CDR2 SQIVND (reference sequence). V was pared by 0 bases and J by 2 bases, with 6 bases of the junction left unmatched. The CDR3 sequence: CASSIDRWTGTYEQYF. The CDR3 bases are TGTGCCAGTAGTATAGATCGGTGGACAGGGACCTACGAGCAGTACTTC.

The V and J genes are TRBV5-8 and TRBJ2-7, with TRBD1 identical over 9 bases. The germline V gene has CDR1 SGHTS and CDR2 YDEGEE. The CDR3 spans 14 residues. The junction had 4 bases not matched to a gene; V was cut back by 4 bases and J by 2 bases. In DNA form, the CDR3 reads TGTGCCAGCAGCCGGACAGGGGCCCCCTACGAGCAGTACTTC. Translating gives CASSRTGAPYEQYF. Together with reference TRBV5-8 and TRBJ2-7, the CDR3 gives the full variable domain: EAGVTQSPTHLIKTRGQQATLRCSPISGHTSVYWYQQALGLGLQFLLWYDEGEERNRGNFPPRFSGRQFPNYSSELNVNALELEDSALYLCASSRTGAPYEQYFGPGTRLTVT.

CDR3 sequence: CASSRGKETQYF. CDR3 nucleotides: TGTGCCAGCAGCAGGGGAAAGGAGACCCAGTACTTC. The chain has TRBV27 and TRBJ2-5, with a weak D call TRBD1 (6 bases). From germline, CDR1 is MNHEY and CDR2 SMNVEV (reference sequence). V was trimmed by 6 bases and J by 5 bases, leaving 10 bases between them. The CDR3 loop spans 12 amino acids.

J is TRBJ1-6 and V is TRBV28, with D maybe TRBD1 (5 bases). Trimming took off 5 bases at V and 8 bases at J, with 19 bases between the two ends. Germline CDR1 reads MDHEN; CDR2 reads SYDVKM. The CDR3 is 16 residues long. Written as DNA, the CDR3 is TGTGCCAGCAGTCCGCTGGTGGGCAGGGTTGATTCACCCCTCCACTTT. Protein product: CASSPLVGRVDSPLHF. The full variable domain, in which reference TRBV28 and TRBJ1-6 provide the parts outside the CDR3, is DVKVTQSSRYLVKRTGEKVFLECVQDMDHENMFWYRQDPGLGLRLIYFSYDVKMKEKGDIPEGYSVSREKKERFSLILESASTNQTSMYLCASSPLVGRVDSPLHFGNGTRLTVT.

The chain joins TRBV19 to TRBJ2-7; 7 bases are a match to TRBD2. Trimming cost V 5 bases and J 7 bases; bases outside gene matches: 8. The CDR3 contains 13 residues. Per the germline V gene, CDR1 is LNHDA and CDR2 is SQIVND (reference sequence). The CDR3 bases are TGTGCCAGTAGTCGGACTAGAGATGGGGAGCAGTACTTC. Translating it yields CASSRTRDGEQYF.

The V call is TRBV30, the J call TRBJ1-1; TRBD1 aligns across 9 bases. The CDR3 totals 14 residues. CDR1 is GTSNPN and CDR2 is SVGIG in the germline V gene (reference sequence). V gave up 5 bases and J gave up 0 bases; unmatched junction bases: 4. CDR3 in amino acids: CAWAGQGVNTEAFF. The CDR3 DNA reads TGTGCCTGGGCGGGACAGGGAGTGAACACTGAAGCTTTCTTT.

This sequence joins TRBV19 and TRBJ2-5, with 7 bases fitting TRBD1. V dropped 1 base and J dropped 1; count of bases not matched to a gene: 3. CDR3 length equals 15 residues. CDR1 and CDR2 from the germline V gene are LNHDA and SQIVND (reference sequence). The CDR3 sequence is CASSIGRGFQETQYF. The CDR3 nucleotides read TGTGCCAGTAGTATAGGCAGGGGGTTCCAAGAGACCCAGTACTTC.

The chain combines TRBV6-5 with TRBJ1-4; D is possibly TRBD1 (5 bases). The CDR3 totals 15 residues. V lost 7 bases to trimming and J lost 7 bases, with 19 bases between them. Germline assignment: CDR1 MNHEY and CDR2 SVGAGI. In DNA form, the CDR3 reads TGTGCCAGCACCCTGGGTTTGGGGGGAATTGAAAAACTGTTTTTT. Its protein product is CASTLGLGGIEKLFF.

This clone was found a few times. The rearrangement links TRBV7-9 to TRBJ2-5, with a weak D call TRBD2 (6 bases). Germline values: CDR1 SEHNR, CDR2 FQNEAQ (reference sequence). The CDR3 has 14 amino acids. Trimming stripped 1 base from V and 4 bases from J, with 10 bases between. CDR3 sequence (DNA): TGTGCCAGCAGCTTAGGTCTCGGGGGAGAGACCCAGTACTTC. Residues: CASSLGLGGETQYF.

The rearrangement links TRBV4-1 to TRBJ2-1, with 9 bases aligning to TRBD1. With V trimmed by 1 base and J by 8 bases, 6 bases remained unmatched. The CDR3 runs to 15 residues. Per germline, CDR1 MGHRA and CDR2 YSYEKL. CDR3 in DNA: TGCGCCAGCAGCCAAGTGGGGACAGGGAACGATGAGCAGTTCTTC. Its protein is CASSQVGTGNDEQFF.

V and J are TRBV19 and TRBJ2-7; D perhaps matches TRBD2 (6 bases). Per the germline V gene, CDR1 is LNHDA and CDR2 is SQIVND (reference sequence). CDR3 length: 12 amino acids. The V end lost 7 bases, the J end lost 3 bases, and 10 bases lay between the germline ends. CDR3 in DNA: TGTGCCAGTATTGGCGGGAACTACGAGCAGTACTTC. Translation gives CASIGGNYEQYF.

The chain joins TRBV30 to TRBJ2-5; D perhaps matches TRBD1 (6 bases). Per germline, CDR1 GTSNPN and CDR2 SVGIG (reference sequence). This CDR3 is built from 14 residues. Trimming took 2 bases from V and 3 from J, leaving 13 bases between them. CDR3 bases: TGTGCCTGGAGTTCGGACAGAATAAAAGAGACCCAGTACTTC. Translation gives CAWSSDRIKETQYF. The full variable domain, rest sourced from reference TRBV30 and TRBJ2-5, is SQTIHQWPATLVQPVGSPLSLECTVEGTSNPNLYWYRQAAGRGLQLLFYSVGIGQISSEVPQNLSASRPQDRQFILSSKKLLLSDSGFYLCAWSSDRIKETQYFGPGTRLLVL.

The chain recombines TRBV19 with TRBJ2-3, with TRBD1 matching 9 bases. CDR1 LNHDA and CDR2 SQIVND come from the germline V gene (reference sequence). The trim removed 5 bases at V and 6 bases at J, leaving 9 bases unmatched. This CDR3 is built from 15 residues. CDR3 residues: CASSREGQGTDTQYF. In DNA, the CDR3 is TGTGCCAGTAGTCGCGAGGGACAGGGTACGGATACGCAGTATTTT.

The V and J genes are TRBV28 and TRBJ1-2; 7 bases are shared with TRBD1. The CDR3 contains 15 residues. V was clipped by 5 bases and J by 4 bases; unmatched bases: 10. Germline V lookup: CDR1 MDHEN, CDR2 SYDVKM. The CDR3: CASSLLVQGSYGYTF. CDR3 DNA sequence: TGTGCCAGCAGTCTTCTGGTACAGGGGTCCTATGGCTACACCTTC.

The chain joins TRBV6-1 to TRBJ2-6; 8 nucleotides line up with TRBD1. V was clipped by 4 bases and J by 0 bases; unmatched bases: 5. Germline V CDR1 and CDR2: MNHNS, SASEGT. The CDR3 spans 17 residues. For the CDR3, the DNA is TGTGCCAGCAGTGGGGGACAGGCCAACTCTGGGGCCAACGTCCTGACTTTC. This codes for CASSGGQANSGANVLTF.

J is TRBJ1-5 and V is TRBV19; no clear D gene. Trimming stripped 6 bases from V and 2 bases from J, with 11 bases between. The germline V gene encodes CDR1 LNHDA and CDR2 SQIVND (reference sequence). The CDR3 consists of 14 residues. The CDR3 is CASRALTGNQPQHF. The DNA for the CDR3 is TGTGCCAGTAGGGCCTTAACAGGCAATCAGCCCCAGCATTTT.

The chain joins TRBV4-1 to TRBJ2-7; D is possibly TRBD2 (6 bases). V was cut by 6 bases and J by 7 bases, with 16 bases left in between. CDR1 and CDR2 (germline): MGHRA, YSYEKL. This CDR3 has 13 residues. The CDR3 DNA reads as TGCGCCAGCAGATCCTTGGGCGGAGGGGAGCAGTACTTC. It yields the protein CASRSLGGGEQYF.

The chain combines TRBV9 with TRBJ2-7; D is perhaps TRBD2 (5 bases). Germline V gene lookup returns CDR1 SGDLS and CDR2 YYNGEE. This CDR3 has 19 residues. Trimming cost V 1 base and J 1 base, with 24 bases left between them. The CDR3 loop is CASSVPSELHPPGSYEQYF. CDR3 DNA sequence: TGTGCCAGCAGCGTACCCTCGGAGCTCCACCCGCCGGGGTCCTACGAGCAGTACTTC.

The chain combines TRBV28 with TRBJ2-7; 9 nucleotides align to TRBD2. CDR1 and CDR2 from the germline V gene are MDHEN and SYDVKM. V lost 1 base, J lost 3 bases, and 4 bases stayed unmatched. The CDR3 is made up of 15 amino acids. The DNA for the CDR3 is TGTGCCAGCAGTTTATCGCTAGCGGGAAACTACGAGCAGTACTTC. Residues: CASSLSLAGNYEQYF.

The chain recombines TRBV6-5 with TRBJ2-2; D may be TRBD1 (5 bases). The V gene's germline CDR1 is MNHEY and CDR2 SVGAGI. The CDR3 runs 13 residues. Trimming cost V 7 bases and J 5 bases, with 11 bases left between them. The CDR3 DNA is TGTGCCAGCAAGGGGTATTGGACCGGGGAGCTGTTTTTT. It codes for CASKGYWTGELFF.

The V call is TRBV6-5, the J call TRBJ1-1; D remains unclear. Germline lookup yields CDR1 MNHEY and CDR2 SVGAGI. V shed 0 bases and J shed 11 bases, with 7 bases lying between them. The CDR3 sequence is 11 residues long. CDR3 sequence (DNA): TGTGCCAGCAGTTACTCCGGAGTGGCTTTCTTT. Encoded protein: CASSYSGVAFF.

V usage is TRBV2 and J usage is TRBJ1-4; D is uncertain. Per the germline V gene, CDR1 is SNHLY and CDR2 is FYNNEI. The length of the CDR3 is 14 residues. V gave up 7 bases and J gave up 8 bases, with 17 bases separating them. In DNA, the CDR3 is TGTGCCAGCATGTCTGGCCTGGCGGGGGAAAAACTGTTTTTT. It yields the protein CASMSGLAGEKLFF.

This chain uses TRBV30 with TRBJ1-2; no clear D. Trimming removed 3 bases from V and 8 bases from J, with 13 bases in between. The CDR3 covers 12 residues. Germline CDR1 reads GTSNPN; CDR2 reads SVGIG (reference sequence). The DNA of the CDR3 is TGTGCCTGGAGCCCGGGGAATGGGGGCTACACCTTC. Amino acid sequence: CAWSPGNGGYTF.